Following are 27 T cell receptor beta chains from one sample sequenced in a study of vaccination effects on CD4 cells after COVID-19. Produced via immunoSEQ multiplex PCR; TCRdb's table is partial and in-frame only. The table lists approximately 82,000 clones, around 74% of them singletons. Sequencing was preceded by expansion of antigen-specific CD4+ T cells with viral peptide pools in the ViraFEST assay. Having been cultured for around nine days, the cells underwent CD4+ T cell isolation. No antigens are known for them. Sequencing was performed on CD4+ T cells from PBMCs cultured with HCoV-229E spike peptides, taken before COVID-19 vaccination. The receptors derive from a human donor who received a COVID-19 vaccine.

This chain uses TRBV6-5 with TRBJ1-2, with a weak D call TRBD1 (6 bases). Between the trimmed V and J ends, which lost 0 bases and 1 base, there was a span of 9 bases. The CDR3 has 15 amino acids. From germline, CDR1 is MNHEY and CDR2 SVGAGI. Here the CDR3 DNA reads TGTGCCAGCAGTTACTCGGACAGCCTTAACTATGGCTACACCTTC. The encoded protein is CASSYSDSLNYGYTF.

This rearrangement joins TRBV20-1 to TRBJ1-6; D ambiguous. This CDR3 has 11 residues. Germline V gene sequence: CDR1 DFQATT, CDR2 SNEGSKA (reference sequence). Trimming took 8 bases from V and 7 from J, leaving 9 bases between them. This CDR3 is CSSGSNSPLHF. For the CDR3, the DNA is TGCAGTTCCGGGTCGAATTCACCCCTCCACTTT.

The chain joins TRBV27 to TRBJ1-1; D unclear. Per germline, CDR1 MNHEY and CDR2 SMNVEV (reference sequence). The CDR3 runs 13 residues. Between the trimmed V and J ends, which lost 6 bases and 1 base, there was a span of 9 bases. The CDR3 loop reads CASRNNRNTEAFF. CDR3 nucleotides: TGTGCCAGCAGGAATAACCGGAACACTGAAGCTTTCTTT.

This chain connects TRBV2 to TRBJ1-3, with TRBD1 identical over 7 bases. Germline lookup yields CDR1 SNHLY and CDR2 FYNNEI. This CDR3 is 14 amino acids long. V lost 3 bases, J lost 9 bases, and 8 bases stayed unmatched. The CDR3 here is CASSETGTTGTIYF. For the CDR3, the DNA is TGTGCCAGCAGTGAGACAGGGACCACTGGCACCATATATTTT. Filled out from reference TRBV2 and TRBJ1-3, the complete variable domain reads EPEVTQTPSHQVTQMGQEVILRCVPISNHLYFYWYRQILGQKVEFLVSFYNNEISEKSEIFDDQFSVERPDGSNFTLKIRSTKLEDSAMYFCASSETGTTGTIYFGEGSWLTVV.

This chain links TRBV6-1 with TRBJ2-1, with 9 bases aligning to TRBD1. This CDR3 has 16 residues. In germline, CDR1 is MNHNS, CDR2 SASEGT. Unmatched junction bases numbered 11, after V lost 4 bases and J lost 7 bases. The CDR3 reads CASSARTGVSVNEQFF. The CDR3 region has the DNA TGTGCCAGCAGTGCCCGGACAGGGGTTAGCGTGAATGAGCAGTTCTTC.

The CDR3 here is CASSLVRQGRAYTEAFF. The CDR3 DNA is TGCGCCAGCAGCTTGGTTCGCCAGGGTCGAGCATACACTGAAGCTTTCTTT. This rearrangement joins TRBV5-1 to TRBJ1-1; D possibly corresponds to TRBD1 (5 bases). CDR3 length equals 17 residues. V lost 0 bases and J lost 3, with 18 bases in between. Germline CDR1 SGHRS, CDR2 YFSETQ.

This sequence joins TRBV5-1 and TRBJ2-5; D unclear. Germline CDR1 is SGHRS and CDR2 is YFSETQ. Trimming shortened V by 2 bases and J by 1 base, and 6 bases separated the two germline ends. The CDR3 extends over 13 amino acids. CDR3 coding DNA: TGCGCCAGCAGCTTTAGAACCCAAGAGACCCAGTACTTC. Encoded protein: CASSFRTQETQYF.

The V call is TRBV30, the J call TRBJ2-7; D remains ambiguous. V lost 3 bases, J lost 11 bases, and 20 bases lay in between. CDR1 GTSNPN and CDR2 SVGIG come from the germline V gene (reference sequence). The CDR3 runs to 13 residues. CDR3 in amino acids: CAWSEGPPYLKYV. CDR3 DNA sequence: TGTGCCTGGAGCGAAGGACCACCCTATCTGAAGTACGTC.

This clone was seen a few times. The chain recombines TRBV30 with TRBJ1-3; D is undetermined. This CDR3 is 14 amino acids long. CDR1 GTSNPN and CDR2 SVGIG come from the germline V gene (reference sequence). V lost 0 bases, J lost 3 bases, and 9 bases lay in between. The CDR3 spells CAWSVLGSGNTIYF. CDR3 in DNA: TGTGCCTGGAGTGTACTAGGGAGTGGAAACACCATATATTTT.

Only one count was recorded for this clone. J is TRBJ2-5 and V is TRBV5-1, with 8 bases that match TRBD2. This CDR3 comprises 15 residues. The V gene end was trimmed by 1 base and the J gene end by 4 bases; junction bases not matched to a gene: 6. Germline CDR1 reads SGHRS; CDR2 reads YFSETQ. CDR3 sequence (DNA): TGCGCCAGCAGCTTGTCCCCGGCGGGGGGAGAGACCCAGTACTTC. Protein: CASSLSPAGGETQYF.

A remark on this clone: The same CDR3 also results from other DNA sequences found in this sample. The chain joins TRBV7-3 to TRBJ2-1; 7 nucleotides line up with TRBD2. The germline CDR1 and CDR2 sequences are SGHTA and FQGTGA. The CDR3 contains 15 residues. The junction had 1 base not matched to a gene; V was cut back by 1 base and J by 1 base. The CDR3 region is CASSLSGGSYNEQFF. The CDR3, as DNA: TGTGCCAGCAGCTTAAGCGGGGGTTCCTACAATGAGCAGTTCTTC.

The rearrangement uses TRBV11-2 and TRBJ2-7; TRBD1 agrees at 7 bases. Trimming cost V 5 bases and J 1 base; bases outside gene matches: 8. This CDR3 spans 15 amino acids. Germline assignment: CDR1 SGHAT and CDR2 FQNNGV. CDR3 coding DNA: TGTGCCAGCAGCCAAAACAGGGGCTCTTCCTACGAGCAGTACGTC. Encoded protein: CASSQNRGSSYEQYV.

This clone was counted between two and nine times. This chain connects TRBV7-3 to TRBJ2-2; D is uncertain. Germline V gene sequence: CDR1 SGHTA, CDR2 FQGTGA. V shed 0 bases and J shed 1 base, with 3 bases lying between them. The CDR3 length is 14 residues. The CDR3 reads CASSLTVNTGELFF. The DNA for the CDR3 is TGTGCCAGCAGCTTAACAGTGAACACCGGGGAGCTGTTTTTT.

This chain connects TRBV6-5 to TRBJ1-2, with a weak D call TRBD1 (5 bases). CDR3 size: 15 residues. The V gene's germline CDR1 is MNHEY and CDR2 SVGAGI. Trimming took off 5 bases at V and 0 bases at J, with 13 bases between the two ends. CDR3 DNA: TGTGCCAGCAGTCACGGGGGGGTAGCTAACTATGGCTACACCTTC. Protein sequence: CASSHGGVANYGYTF.

The J gene is TRBJ2-3, the V gene TRBV5-8; D gene uncertain. This CDR3 region has 14 residues. V lost 1 base to trimming and J lost 4 bases, with 10 bases between them. In germline, CDR1 is SGHTS, CDR2 YDEGEE. The CDR3: CASSLMWSSDTQYF. The CDR3 coding sequence is TGTGCCAGCAGCTTGATGTGGTCCTCAGATACGCAGTATTTT.

This clone has just a few counts. This chain connects TRBV28 to TRBJ2-4, with 11 bases identical to TRBD1. CDR1 is MDHEN, CDR2 SYDVKM, per germline. The trim removed 1 base at V and 0 bases at J, leaving 2 bases unmatched. The CDR3 has 17 residues. CDR3 in DNA: TGTGCCAGCAGTTTATCCGGACAGGGGGCAGCCAAAAACATTCAGTACTTC. Protein: CASSLSGQGAAKNIQYF.

This chain connects TRBV4-3 to TRBJ1-1; D is possibly TRBD1 (5 bases). Germline V gene data show CDR1 as LGHNA and CDR2 as YSLEER. CDR3 length: 13 amino acids. Trimming shortened V by 6 bases and J by 3 bases, and 11 bases separated the two germline ends. The CDR3 reads CASSLREYTEAFF. The CDR3 nucleotides read TGCGCCAGCAGTCTCAGGGAGTACACTGAAGCTTTCTTT.

This chain joins TRBV18 and TRBJ2-3; no clear D gene. The V gene lost 5 bases and the J gene lost 6 bases, with 12 bases spanning the gap. CDR3 size: 13 residues. The germline V gene encodes CDR1 KGHSH and CDR2 LQKENI. The CDR3 loop is CASSSDLADTQYF. As DNA, the CDR3 is TGTGCCAGCTCATCGGACCTGGCGGATACGCAGTATTTT.

This clone was seen once. This rearrangement joins TRBV4-1 to TRBJ2-5, with 10 bases identical to TRBD1. Germline V gene lookup returns CDR1 MGHRA and CDR2 YSYEKL. The CDR3 contains 18 residues. Trimming removed 3 bases from V and 1 base from J; junction bases left unmatched: 11. This CDR3 is CASSQLSLGQGTQETQYF. For the CDR3, the DNA is TGCGCCAGCAGCCAGCTGTCTTTGGGACAGGGGACCCAAGAGACCCAGTACTTC.

The chain links TRBV18 to TRBJ1-1; D is possibly TRBD1 (5 bases). V was pared by 3 bases and J by 0 bases, with 5 bases between. In germline, CDR1 is KGHSH, CDR2 LQKENI. CDR3 length: 13 amino acids. The CDR3 bases are TGTGCCAGCTCACCGGGGGTGAACACTGAAGCTTTCTTT. Translating it yields CASSPGVNTEAFF. The full variable domain, with the rest looked up from reference TRBV18 and TRBJ1-1, is NAGVMQNPRHLVRRRGQEARLRCSPMKGHSHVYWYRQLPEEGLKFMVYLQKENIIDESGMPKERFSAEFPKEGPSILRIQQVVRGDSAAYFCASSPGVNTEAFFGQGTRLTVV.

The rearrangement uses TRBV10-3 and TRBJ1-1, with TRBD1 matching over 7 bases. The CDR3 is made up of 15 amino acids. Looked up from germline, CDR1 is ENHRY and CDR2 is SYGVKD. V shed 7 bases, J shed 0 bases, and the junction held 8 bases outside the gene matches. The CDR3 bases are TGTGCCATCAACGAAGGACAGGCCATGAACACTGAAGCTTTCTTT. This codes for CAINEGQAMNTEAFF.

About this clone itself: Other nucleotide sequences from this sample produce the same CDR3. CDR3 amino acids: CASSRRDRGSNTEAFF. The DNA of the CDR3 is TGTGCCAGCTCGCGCCGGGACAGGGGATCGAACACTGAAGCTTTCTTT. The chain employs TRBV18 and TRBJ1-1; the match to TRBD1 covers 10 bases. This CDR3 contains 16 residues. The germline CDR1 and CDR2 sequences are KGHSH and LQKENI. Trimming at V came to 6 bases and at J to 1 base, leaving 8 bases not matched to a gene.

CDR3 residues: CASSLRGLGNQPQHF. CDR3 DNA: TGTGCCAGCAGCTTAAGGGGGCTGGGCAATCAGCCCCAGCATTTT. The chain carries TRBV7-2 and TRBJ1-5; 7 positions match TRBD1. The junction had 3 bases not matched to a gene; V was cut back by 2 bases and J by 2 bases. This CDR3 has 15 residues. Germline CDR1 reads SGHTA; CDR2 reads FQGNSA.

The chain links TRBV2 to TRBJ2-1; D not resolved. The length of the CDR3 is 16 residues. Per the germline V gene, CDR1 is SNHLY and CDR2 is FYNNEI. V lost 2 bases and J lost 0, with 11 bases in between. In nucleotides, the CDR3 is TGTGCCAGCAGTGAATTTGAGTTAAGCTCCTACAATGAGCAGTTCTTC. Its translation is CASSEFELSSYNEQFF.

The chain joins TRBV9 to TRBJ2-2; either TRBD1 or TRBD2 may supply D (6 bases each). Trimming stripped 3 bases from V and 3 bases from J, with 15 bases between. The CDR3 loop spans 16 amino acids. CDR1 is SGDLS and CDR2 is YYNGEE in the germline V gene. CDR3 region: CASSAKRGVDTGELFF. In DNA, the CDR3 is TGTGCCAGCAGCGCTAAGAGGGGGGTAGACACCGGGGAGCTGTTTTTT.

The chain employs TRBV3-1 (or the pseudogene TRBV3-2) and TRBJ1-6; no clear D gene. CDR1 and CDR2 (germline): LGHDT, YNNKEL (reference sequence). The CDR3 has 14 amino acids. V lost 3 bases, J lost 7 bases, and 10 bases lay in between. This CDR3 is CASSQGVTNSPLHF. The CDR3, as DNA: TGTGCCAGCAGCCAGGGAGTAACAAATTCACCCCTCCACTTT.

The chain is built from TRBV15 and TRBJ2-3, with D unclear. Per germline, CDR1 LNHNV and CDR2 YYDKDF (reference sequence). The CDR3 spans 13 residues. Trimming shortened V by 0 bases and J by 4 bases, and 5 bases separated the two germline ends. The CDR3 bases are TGTGCCACCAGCAGAGATCTCCCAGATACGCAGTATTTT. As protein: CATSRDLPDTQYF. Filled out from reference TRBV15 and TRBJ2-3, the complete variable domain reads DAMVIQNPRYQVTQFGKPVTLSCSQTLNHNVMYWYQQKSSQAPKLLFHYYDKDFNNEADTPDNFQSRRPNTSFCFLDIRSPGLGDTAMYLCATSRDLPDTQYFGPGTRLTVL.